This is a list of T cell receptor beta chains from one sample in a study of shared clonotypes between healthy human individuals. The method was immunoSEQ multiplex PCR; TCRdb's version includes in-frame clones alone and lacks a portion of them. This table holds about 1.5 million clones, about 98% found once. Material for sequencing was naive CD4+ T cells sorted from blood. The receptors come from a man aged 25 to 40 in good health. CDR3s include the opening cysteine and the closing phenylalanine or tryptophan. The order of the fields is clone size, D gene, V gene, J gene, CDR3 protein, CDR3 DNA. The D gene is left open where the match is weak. Size is stated for part of the rows, as once, few or many counts, or as a class when the clone is expanded.

>NA|TRBD1|TRBV27|TRBJ2-1
CASSSNRGRRDNEQFF
TGTGCCAGCAGCTCTAACAGGGGGCGCCGGGACAATGAGCAGTTCTTC
>NA|NA|TRBV18|TRBJ1-4
CASSPLGSNEKLFF
TGTGCCAGCTCACCACTTGGGTCTAATGAAAAACTGTTTTTT
>NA|NA|TRBV25-1|TRBJ2-7
CASREQGAYEQYF
TGTGCCAGCAGAGAGCAGGGAGCCTACGAGCAGTACTTC
>NA|TRBD2|TRBV5-8|TRBJ2-3
CASSSGLTSKTDTQYF
TGTGCCAGCAGCTCAGGCTTGACTAGCAAGACAGATACGCAGTATTTT
>NA|TRBD2|TRBV7-9|TRBJ2-3
CASSIGTMDHTQYF
TGTGCCAGCAGCATCGGGACTATGGATCATACGCAGTATTTT
>once|TRBD2|TRBV28|TRBJ2-3
CASSSPGRDPDTQYF
TGTGCCAGCAGCTCCCCCGGGAGGGATCCAGATACGCAGTATTTT
>NA|NA|TRBV5-1|TRBJ1-3
CASSAGSSGNTIYF
TGCGCCAGCAGCGCGGGCAGCTCTGGAAACACCATATATTTT
>NA|TRBD1|TRBV7-9|TRBJ1-1
CASSADRGDTEAFF
TGTGCCAGCAGCGCCGACAGGGGGGACACTGAAGCTTTCTTT
>NA|NA|TRBV29-1|TRBJ2-3
CSVVRLGDTQYF
TGCAGCGTTGTTCGCCTGGGAGATACGCAGTATTTT
>NA|NA|TRBV7-9|TRBJ2-7
CASSFVFGSEQYF
TGTGCCAGCAGCTTTGTTTTCGGTTCCGAGCAGTACTTC
>NA|NA|TRBV4-3|TRBJ1-3
CASSQAGGSGNTIYF
TGCGCCAGCAGCCAAGCGGGAGGGAGTGGAAACACCATATATTTT
>NA|NA|TRBV13|TRBJ2-7
CASSFRGPVVYEQYF
TGTGCCAGCAGCTTTCGGGGCCCGGTGGTCTACGAGCAGTACTTC
>NA|TRBD1|TRBV12-5|TRBJ2-1
CASGLVLGAGGHNEQFF
TGTGCTAGTGGTTTGGTACTAGGGGCAGGGGGTCACAATGAGCAGTTCTTC
>NA|TRBD2|TRBV4-2|TRBJ2-1
CASSRGLAADNEQFF
TGTGCCAGCAGCCGTGGACTAGCGGCAGACAATGAGCAGTTCTTC